A selection of T cell receptor beta chains follows, all from one sample in a study of blood T cell repertoires in COVID-19. Data came from immunoSEQ multiplex PCR; TCRdb stores just in-frame clones and leaves some out. The sample contains over 400,000 clones, about nine tenths of which appear only once. Sample: peripheral blood. Source of these receptors: a woman aged 25-40 years with active or convalescent COVID-19. Each CDR3 is given with its conserved first and last residue. The D gene is left open where the match is weak. Clone size appears in some rows only: once, few, many, or a class for an expanded clone.

j_gene: TRBJ1-2; v_gene: TRBV19; len: 15; d_gene: TRBD1; abundance: many; CDR3nt: TGTGCCAGTCACTTTCTAGGGACAGATTACTATGGCTACACCTTC; CDR3aa: CASHFLGTDYYGYTF
j_gene: TRBJ1-2; v_gene: TRBV6-2/TRBV6-3; len: 14; d_gene: -; abundance: -; CDR3nt: TGTGCCAGCAGTTACACAGGACAAGGCTATGGCTACACCTTC; CDR3aa: CASSYTGQGYGYTF
j_gene: TRBJ1-1; v_gene: TRBV4-1; len: 14; d_gene: -; abundance: -; CDR3nt: TGCGCCAGCAGCCTACAGGGAGGGGTCACTGAAGCTTTCTTT; CDR3aa: CASSLQGGVTEAFF
j_gene: TRBJ2-5; v_gene: TRBV4-2; len: 15; d_gene: -; abundance: -; CDR3nt: TGTGCCAGCAGCCAAGAGGGACTGGACCAAGAGACCCAGTACTTC; CDR3aa: CASSQEGLDQETQYF
j_gene: TRBJ1-1; v_gene: TRBV18; len: 15; d_gene: TRBD1; abundance: -; CDR3nt: TGTGCCAGCTCAGGAACAGGGACAGTGAACACTGAAGCTTTCTTT; CDR3aa: CASSGTGTVNTEAFF
j_gene: TRBJ1-3; v_gene: TRBV10-3; len: 13; d_gene: -; abundance: -; CDR3nt: TGTGCCATCACGGCCGGGTTAGGAAACACCATATATTTT; CDR3aa: CAITAGLGNTIYF
j_gene: TRBJ1-1; v_gene: TRBV3-1/TRBV3-2; len: 13; d_gene: TRBD1; abundance: few; CDR3nt: TGTGCCAGCAGCCCAGGACAGGGGTCTGAAGCTTTCTTT; CDR3aa: CASSPGQGSEAFF
j_gene: TRBJ1-3; v_gene: TRBV7-9; len: 16; d_gene: -; abundance: -; CDR3nt: TGTGCCAGCAGCTTAGCCTCAGCGCCCTCTGGAAACACCATATATTTT; CDR3aa: CASSLASAPSGNTIYF
j_gene: TRBJ2-3; v_gene: TRBV29-1; len: 17; d_gene: TRBD1; abundance: -; CDR3nt: TGCAGCGTTGAAGCCCTCAGGACAGGGGCTAGCACAGATACGCAGTATTTT; CDR3aa: CSVEALRTGASTDTQYF
j_gene: TRBJ1-4; v_gene: TRBV10-1; len: 14; d_gene: -; abundance: -; CDR3nt: TGCGCCAGCAGTGCCGACAGATATAATGAAAAACTGTTTTTT; CDR3aa: CASSADRYNEKLFF
j_gene: TRBJ2-3; v_gene: TRBV7-9; len: 15; d_gene: TRBD2; abundance: -; CDR3nt: TGTGCCAGCAGCTCCCGGGGGGACCACACAGATACGCAGTATTTT; CDR3aa: CASSSRGDHTDTQYF
j_gene: TRBJ2-7; v_gene: TRBV14; len: 13; d_gene: -; abundance: -; CDR3nt: TGTGCCAGCAGCCTGCGTGGTCCCTACGAGCAGTACTTC; CDR3aa: CASSLRGPYEQYF
j_gene: TRBJ1-4; v_gene: TRBV6-6; len: 15; d_gene: -; abundance: -; CDR3nt: TGTGCCAGCAGTTACCCCAGGGAGGGGAATGAAAAACTGTTTTTT; CDR3aa: CASSYPREGNEKLFF
j_gene: TRBJ1-2; v_gene: TRBV6-5; len: 15; d_gene: -; abundance: -; CDR3nt: TGTGCCAGCAGTTACTCAGTAGGGGGAACTGACGGCTACACCTTC; CDR3aa: CASSYSVGGTDGYTF
j_gene: TRBJ1-2; v_gene: TRBV7-9; len: 15; d_gene: TRBD1; abundance: few; CDR3nt: TGTGCCAGCAGCTTAGGGACAGGGTCTAACTATGGCTACACCTTC; CDR3aa: CASSLGTGSNYGYTF
j_gene: TRBJ1-2; v_gene: TRBV9; len: 15; d_gene: -; abundance: -; CDR3nt: TGTGCCAGCAGTGGCAGACTACTTCAAAACTATGGCTACACCTTC; CDR3aa: CASSGRLLQNYGYTF
j_gene: TRBJ2-4; v_gene: TRBV5-6; len: 11; d_gene: -; abundance: -; CDR3nt: TGTGCCAGCAGCTTAGAGAACATTCAGTACTTC; CDR3aa: CASSLENIQYF
j_gene: TRBJ1-6; v_gene: TRBV9; len: 16; d_gene: TRBD1; abundance: -; CDR3nt: TGTGCCAGCAGCGCCGAAGACAGGGGTTGGAATTCACCCCTCCACTTT; CDR3aa: CASSAEDRGWNSPLHF
j_gene: TRBJ1-3; v_gene: TRBV6-5; len: 14; d_gene: -; abundance: -; CDR3nt: TGTGCCAGCAGTTACGGCCCGCAAGGAAACACCATATATTTT; CDR3aa: CASSYGPQGNTIYF
j_gene: TRBJ1-4; v_gene: TRBV7-9; len: 15; d_gene: -; abundance: -; CDR3nt: TGTGCCAGCAGCTTATTCGCAGGACAGAATGAAAAACTGTTTTTT; CDR3aa: CASSLFAGQNEKLFF
j_gene: TRBJ2-7; v_gene: TRBV7-9; len: 14; d_gene: TRBD1; abundance: -; CDR3nt: TGTGCCAGCAGCTCAGGGACAGGTTCCTACGAGCAGTACTTC; CDR3aa: CASSSGTGSYEQYF
j_gene: TRBJ2-5; v_gene: TRBV4-1; len: 17; d_gene: TRBD1; abundance: -; CDR3nt: TGCGCCAGCAGCCATTCCCCCGGGACAGGGGGACAAGAGACCCAGTACTTC; CDR3aa: CASSHSPGTGGQETQYF
j_gene: TRBJ2-7; v_gene: TRBV28; len: 15; d_gene: -; abundance: few; CDR3nt: TGTGCCAGCAGTCCCGACAGTCCTGCCTCCTACGAGCAGTACTTC; CDR3aa: CASSPDSPASYEQYF
j_gene: TRBJ1-5; v_gene: TRBV13; len: 15; d_gene: -; abundance: -; CDR3nt: TGTGCCAGCAGCTTAGGCCGGGGAGGAAATCAGCCCCAGCATTTT; CDR3aa: CASSLGRGGNQPQHF
j_gene: TRBJ2-1; v_gene: TRBV7-9; len: 13; d_gene: TRBD1; abundance: -; CDR3nt: TGTGCCAGCAGCACTGAGACAGGGACTGAGCAGTTCTTC; CDR3aa: CASSTETGTEQFF
j_gene: TRBJ2-2; v_gene: TRBV24-1; len: 15; d_gene: TRBD1; abundance: -; CDR3nt: TGTGCCACCAGTCAGGGGGCAGAGGCGAACGGGGAGCTGTTTTTT; CDR3aa: CATSQGAEANGELFF
j_gene: TRBJ2-2; v_gene: TRBV28; len: 14; d_gene: -; abundance: -; CDR3nt: TGTGCCAGCAGTTTAACGGGGAACACCGGGGAGCTGTTTTTT; CDR3aa: CASSLTGNTGELFF
j_gene: TRBJ2-3; v_gene: TRBV5-5; len: 17; d_gene: TRBD1; abundance: -; CDR3nt: TGTGCCAGCAGCTTGTCTTACTCGGACAGGGCCCTGGGTACGCAGTATTTT; CDR3aa: CASSLSYSDRALGTQYF
j_gene: TRBJ2-1; v_gene: TRBV3-1/TRBV3-2; len: 13; d_gene: -; abundance: -; CDR3nt: TGTGCCAGCAGCCAAGTTGAGTCCCATGAGCAGTTCTTC; CDR3aa: CASSQVESHEQFF
j_gene: TRBJ2-7; v_gene: TRBV11-2; len: 15; d_gene: TRBD2; abundance: once; CDR3nt: TGTGCCAGCAGCTTAACTAGCGGGGTAACCTACGAGCAGTACTTC; CDR3aa: CASSLTSGVTYEQYF
j_gene: TRBJ1-1; v_gene: TRBV10-3; len: 13; d_gene: TRBD1; abundance: -; CDR3nt: TGTGCCATCAGAGGACAGGGGGTCACTGAAGCTTTCTTT; CDR3aa: CAIRGQGVTEAFF
j_gene: TRBJ1-1; v_gene: TRBV7-9; len: 14; d_gene: -; abundance: -; CDR3nt: TGTGCCAGCAGCTTAGTCCAAATGAACACTGAAGCTTTCTTT; CDR3aa: CASSLVQMNTEAFF
j_gene: TRBJ1-1; v_gene: TRBV2; len: 13; d_gene: -; abundance: -; CDR3nt: TGTGCCAGCAGCCGTGTCGGTGACACTGAAGCTTTCTTT; CDR3aa: CASSRVGDTEAFF
j_gene: TRBJ2-7; v_gene: TRBV3-1/TRBV3-2; len: 13; d_gene: TRBD1; abundance: -; CDR3nt: TGTGCCAGCAGCCGACCGGGACAGGGGGAGCAGTACTTC; CDR3aa: CASSRPGQGEQYF
j_gene: TRBJ1-4; v_gene: TRBV14; len: 14; d_gene: -; abundance: -; CDR3nt: TGTGCCAGCAGCCAAAGCGGACAGAGTGAAAAACTGTTTTTT; CDR3aa: CASSQSGQSEKLFF
j_gene: TRBJ1-2; v_gene: TRBV6-1; len: 13; d_gene: TRBD1; abundance: -; CDR3nt: TGTGCCAGCAGTGAATCACAGGGGAATGGCTACACCTTC; CDR3aa: CASSESQGNGYTF
j_gene: TRBJ1-2; v_gene: TRBV11-2; len: 15; d_gene: TRBD1; abundance: -; CDR3nt: TGTGCCAGCAGCCCTCAAACGACAGGGAACTATGGCTACACCTTC; CDR3aa: CASSPQTTGNYGYTF
j_gene: TRBJ1-4; v_gene: TRBV2; len: 16; d_gene: -; abundance: -; CDR3nt: TGTGCCCTTACGGGGGGGCCCGCTGCAACTAATGAAAAACTGTTTTTT; CDR3aa: CALTGGPAATNEKLFF
j_gene: TRBJ2-1; v_gene: TRBV2; len: 13; d_gene: -; abundance: -; CDR3nt: TGTGCCAGCAGTGAGACAAGGAACAATGAGCAGTTCTTC; CDR3aa: CASSETRNNEQFF
j_gene: TRBJ1-2; v_gene: TRBV6-5; len: 15; d_gene: -; abundance: -; CDR3nt: TGTGCCAGCAGGGGAAACAGGGCACAAGACTATGGCTACACCTTC; CDR3aa: CASRGNRAQDYGYTF
j_gene: TRBJ1-1; v_gene: TRBV2; len: 12; d_gene: -; abundance: once; CDR3nt: TGTGCCAGCAGTAACAGGGTCACTGAAGCTTTCTTT; CDR3aa: CASSNRVTEAFF
j_gene: TRBJ1-1; v_gene: TRBV10-2; len: 14; d_gene: -; abundance: once; CDR3nt: TGCGCCAGCAGTGAGGTTCCGGGGAACACTGAAGCTTTCTTT; CDR3aa: CASSEVPGNTEAFF
j_gene: TRBJ1-1; v_gene: TRBV5-1; len: 13; d_gene: -; abundance: -; CDR3nt: TGCGCCAGTAGTGCGAATATGAACACTGAAGCTTTCTTT; CDR3aa: CASSANMNTEAFF
j_gene: TRBJ2-3; v_gene: TRBV5-6; len: 16; d_gene: TRBD2; abundance: -; CDR3nt: TGTGCCAGCAGCCAGCTGACTAGCCGGGACACAGATACGCAGTATTTT; CDR3aa: CASSQLTSRDTDTQYF
j_gene: TRBJ2-3; v_gene: TRBV5-1; len: 16; d_gene: TRBD2; abundance: -; CDR3nt: TGCGCCAGCAGCTTGGCGAGCGGGGGCAGCTCAGATACGCAGTATTTT; CDR3aa: CASSLASGGSSDTQYF
j_gene: TRBJ2-5; v_gene: TRBV7-8; len: 16; d_gene: TRBD2; abundance: -; CDR3nt: TGTGCCAGCAGCTGGGGACTAGCGGGGGAAGGGGAGACCCAGTACTTC; CDR3aa: CASSWGLAGEGETQYF
j_gene: TRBJ1-1; v_gene: TRBV5-4; len: 14; d_gene: -; abundance: -; CDR3nt: TGTGCCAGCAGCACGGGACACGCTGGCACTGAAGCTTTCTTT; CDR3aa: CASSTGHAGTEAFF
j_gene: TRBJ2-5; v_gene: TRBV4-2; len: 16; d_gene: TRBD2; abundance: once; CDR3nt: TGTGCCAGCAGCCAACCACTAGCGGGAGGTCAAGAGACCCAGTACTTC; CDR3aa: CASSQPLAGGQETQYF
j_gene: TRBJ1-2; v_gene: TRBV6-5; len: 12; d_gene: -; abundance: -; CDR3nt: TGTGCCAGCAGTTCTGGACATTATGGCTACACCTTC; CDR3aa: CASSSGHYGYTF
j_gene: TRBJ1-2; v_gene: TRBV12-3/TRBV12-4; len: 12; d_gene: -; abundance: -; CDR3nt: TGTGCCAGCAGGCGGGGGGGCTATGGCTACACCTTC; CDR3aa: CASRRGGYGYTF
j_gene: TRBJ1-5; v_gene: TRBV27; len: 14; d_gene: TRBD1; abundance: -; CDR3nt: TGTGCCAGCGGCACACAGGGGATGGAAATGCCCCAGCATTTT; CDR3aa: CASGTQGMEMPQHF
j_gene: TRBJ1-1; v_gene: TRBV4-1; len: 13; d_gene: -; abundance: -; CDR3nt: TGCGCCAGCAGCCAAGAGGGTGGAGGTGAAGCTTTCTTT; CDR3aa: CASSQEGGGEAFF
j_gene: TRBJ1-2; v_gene: TRBV6-6; len: 14; d_gene: -; abundance: -; CDR3nt: TGTGCCAGCAGGTCCCCCGGTCTTTCCTATGGCTACACCTTC; CDR3aa: CASRSPGLSYGYTF
j_gene: TRBJ1-6; v_gene: TRBV6-1; len: 15; d_gene: TRBD1; abundance: -; CDR3nt: TGTGCCAGCAGTGAAGCCAGGGGGCATGATTCACCCCTCCACTTT; CDR3aa: CASSEARGHDSPLHF
j_gene: TRBJ2-6; v_gene: TRBV5-1; len: 18; d_gene: TRBD1; abundance: -; CDR3nt: TGCGCCAGCAGCTTGGAGCCAGGGGGCTACTCTGGGGCCAACGTCCTGACTTTC; CDR3aa: CASSLEPGGYSGANVLTF